This TCR beta chain was retrieved from a study of CXCR3-negative and CXCR3-positive naive CD8 T cells. As for the study in general: Libraries each contributed about 1.5 +/- 0.3 million TRB reads, for around 140 million in total. The study, taken as a whole, reports: The study found CXCR3 expression partially decreased after cryopreservation and ran most assays on fresh PBMCs. CXCR3-negative and CXCR3-positive naive cells shared comparable TRBV-TRBJ usage, but memory cells did not. Naive cells with CXCR3 showed TRB CDR3s that were more hydrophobic than those in CXCR3-negative naive cells. Much lower diversity was found in memory CD8+ cells, while both naive subsets had comparably high diversity.

Turning to this clonotype: Its antigen is not identified.

The germline gives CDR1 SGHVS, CDR2 FQNEAQ. The CDR3 has 15 residues. UMI labels and 5' RACE were used to prepare the TRB cDNA libraries. TCRdb derives one entry per CDR3 protein from the 5' RACE reads, leaving out DNA. This repertoire includes around 95,000 distinct CDR3 sequences. Sequenced material: naive CXCR3+ CD8+ T cells from blood. As to subset: CD45RO-CCR7+CD27+CD95- naive CD8+ T cells expressing CXCR3 (TNR3+). The origin of this receptor is a human donor in good health. Some clones in this sample may be carry-over from other donors' samples. The chain couples TRBV7-8 to TRBJ2-1; no DNA is available, so the TRBD2 call from TCRdb remains unchecked. CDR3 region: CASSVLAGAYNEQFF.